This T cell receptor beta chain derives from a study of blood T cell repertoires in COVID-19. Study-wide background: The analysed material was cDNA or gDNA that came from T cells, B-cell-depleted T cells, or PBMCs.

This CDR3 comprises 13 residues. Germline CDR1 SQVTM, CDR2 ANQGSEA. V shed 4 bases and J 5 bases; nucleotides not matched to a gene: 5. Using immunoSEQ multiplex PCR, the repertoire was profiled, and TCRdb retains in-frame clones only, with some absent. Of approximately 180,000 clones detected, approximately 79% appear once; the ten largest clones hold under 6.5%. Enrollees, about 18 to 100 years old, lived in approximately 25 US areas. Clinical history reported by participants formed the basis on which cohorts were assigned. This sequence originates from a woman aged 60-75 years with acute COVID-19. Input material: PBMCs or T cells enriched from blood (not recorded which). This chain links TRBV29-1 with TRBJ2-7; 10 nucleotides align to TRBD1. CDR3 DNA sequence: TGCAGCGTTGGGGGACAGGGGCTCCACGAGCAGTACTTC. Amino acid sequence: CSVGGQGLHEQYF.